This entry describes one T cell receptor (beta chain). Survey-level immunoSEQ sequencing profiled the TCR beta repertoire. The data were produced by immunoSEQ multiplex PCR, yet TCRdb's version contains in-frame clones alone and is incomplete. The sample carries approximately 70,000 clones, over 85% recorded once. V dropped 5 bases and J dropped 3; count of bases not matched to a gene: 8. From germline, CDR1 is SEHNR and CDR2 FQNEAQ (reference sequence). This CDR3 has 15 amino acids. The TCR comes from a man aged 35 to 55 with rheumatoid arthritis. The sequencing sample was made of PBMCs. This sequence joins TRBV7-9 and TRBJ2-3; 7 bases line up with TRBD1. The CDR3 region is CASSNRQGRTDTQYF. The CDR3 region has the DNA TGTGCCAGCAGCAATCGACAGGGTAGGACAGATACGCAGTATTTT.